This is a list of T cell receptor beta chains from one sample in a study of CD8 T cells in ankylosing spondylitis. TCRdb redid the calling of the 5' RACE reads with MiXCR, one entry per CDR3 protein. Among 800,000 to 900,000 distinct CDR3 sequences, 12% were seen once, and the ten largest hold 0.51%. The sequenced sample consisted of blood, either unsorted or a sorted T cell fraction (not recorded which). All receptors come from a male donor with ankylosing spondylitis. Each CDR3 is given without its conserved first and last residue.

J gene: TRBJ2-5
V gene: TRBV6-1
CDR3 protein: ASSPTGEETQY

J gene: TRBJ2-7
V gene: TRBV7-2
CDR3 protein: ASSRTSGKLYEQY

J gene: TRBJ2-7
V gene: TRBV7-8
CDR3 protein: ASSTNRDRTYEQY

J gene: TRBJ2-7
V gene: TRBV20-1
CDR3 protein: SARASLGMYEQY

J gene: TRBJ2-5
V gene: TRBV4-1
CDR3 protein: ASSPVRGEETQY

J gene: TRBJ1-1
V gene: TRBV5-1
CDR3 protein: ASSLGPEAF

J gene: TRBJ1-5
V gene: TRBV20-1
CDR3 protein: SARVASSNQPQH

J gene: TRBJ2-6
V gene: TRBV7-8
CDR3 protein: ASSLETGANVLT

J gene: TRBJ1-1
V gene: TRBV4-3
CDR3 protein: ASSQKVNTEAF

J gene: TRBJ1-1
V gene: TRBV7-2
CDR3 protein: ASSLPLTLNTEAF